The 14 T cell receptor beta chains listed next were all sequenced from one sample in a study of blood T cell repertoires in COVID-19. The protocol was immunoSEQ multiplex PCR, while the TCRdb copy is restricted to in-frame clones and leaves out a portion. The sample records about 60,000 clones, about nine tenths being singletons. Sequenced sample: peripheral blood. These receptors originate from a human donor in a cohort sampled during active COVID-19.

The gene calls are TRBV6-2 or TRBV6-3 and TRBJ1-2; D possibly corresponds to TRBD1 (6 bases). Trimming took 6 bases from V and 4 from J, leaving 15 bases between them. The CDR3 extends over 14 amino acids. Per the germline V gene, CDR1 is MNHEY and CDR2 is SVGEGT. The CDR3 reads CASSSDRTIYGYTF. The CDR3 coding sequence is TGTGCCAGCAGCTCGGACAGAACCATCTATGGCTACACCTTC.

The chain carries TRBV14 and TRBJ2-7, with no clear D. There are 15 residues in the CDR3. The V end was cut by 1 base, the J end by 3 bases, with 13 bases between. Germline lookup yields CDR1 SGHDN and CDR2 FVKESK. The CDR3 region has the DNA TGTGCCAGCAGCCAAGGTGAGAGTTGGTACTACGAGCAGTACTTC. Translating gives CASSQGESWYYEQYF.

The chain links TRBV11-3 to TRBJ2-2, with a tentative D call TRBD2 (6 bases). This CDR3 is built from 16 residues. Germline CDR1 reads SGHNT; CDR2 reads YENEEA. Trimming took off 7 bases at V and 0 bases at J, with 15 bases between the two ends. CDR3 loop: CASTPGRTTNTGELFF. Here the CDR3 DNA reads TGTGCCAGCACCCCAGGGAGGACTACGAACACCGGGGAGCTGTTTTTT.

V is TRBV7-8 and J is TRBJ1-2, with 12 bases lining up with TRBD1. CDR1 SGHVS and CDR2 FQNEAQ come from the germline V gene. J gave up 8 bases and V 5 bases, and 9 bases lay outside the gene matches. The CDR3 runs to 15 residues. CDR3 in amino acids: CASSLWDRGRGGYTF. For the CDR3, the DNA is TGTGCCAGCAGCCTCTGGGACAGGGGGCGCGGAGGCTACACCTTC.

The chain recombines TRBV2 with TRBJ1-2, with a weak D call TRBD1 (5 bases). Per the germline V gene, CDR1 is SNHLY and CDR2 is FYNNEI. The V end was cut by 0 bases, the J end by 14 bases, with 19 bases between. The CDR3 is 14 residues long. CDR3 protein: CASSEALLSGVNTF. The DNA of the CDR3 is TGTGCCAGCAGTGAAGCGCTTCTTTCGGGGGTGAATACCTTC.

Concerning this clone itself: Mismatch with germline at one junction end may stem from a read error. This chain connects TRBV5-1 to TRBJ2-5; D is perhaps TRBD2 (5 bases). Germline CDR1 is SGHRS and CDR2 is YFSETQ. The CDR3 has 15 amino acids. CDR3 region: CASRLGSGFQETQYF. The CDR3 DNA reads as TGCGCCAGCCGCTTGGGGTCGGGGTTCCAAGAGACCCAGTACTTC.

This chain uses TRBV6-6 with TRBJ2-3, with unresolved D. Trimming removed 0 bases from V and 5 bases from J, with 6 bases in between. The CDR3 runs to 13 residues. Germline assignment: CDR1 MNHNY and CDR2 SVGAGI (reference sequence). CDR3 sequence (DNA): TGTGCCAGCAGTTACTCGCAGCGAGATACGCAGTATTTT. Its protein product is CASSYSQRDTQYF.

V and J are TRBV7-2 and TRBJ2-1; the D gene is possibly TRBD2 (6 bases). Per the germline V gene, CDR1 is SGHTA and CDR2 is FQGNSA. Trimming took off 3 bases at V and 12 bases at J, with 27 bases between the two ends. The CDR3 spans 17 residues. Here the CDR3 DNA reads TGTGCCAGCAGCTTTACGCCGGGCAGCTATTTAGCGGAGTTGCAGTTCTTC. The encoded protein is CASSFTPGSYLAELQFF.

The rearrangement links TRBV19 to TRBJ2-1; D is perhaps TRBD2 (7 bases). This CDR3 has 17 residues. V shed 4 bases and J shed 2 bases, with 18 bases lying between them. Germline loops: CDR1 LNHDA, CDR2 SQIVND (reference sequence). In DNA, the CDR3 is TGTGCCAGTAGTAAAGGTTGGCGCGGGGGCCCCTACAATGAGCAGTTCTTC. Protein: CASSKGWRGGPYNEQFF. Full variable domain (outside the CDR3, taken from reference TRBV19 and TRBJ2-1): DGGITQSPKYLFRKEGQNVTLSCEQNLNHDAMYWYRQDPGQGLRLIYYSQIVNDFQKGDIAEGYSVSREKKESFPLTVTSAQKNPTAFYLCASSKGWRGGPYNEQFFGPGTRLTVL.

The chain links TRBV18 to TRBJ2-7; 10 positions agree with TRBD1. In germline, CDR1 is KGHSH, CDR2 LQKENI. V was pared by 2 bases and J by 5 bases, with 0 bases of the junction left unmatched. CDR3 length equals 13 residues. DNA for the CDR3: TGTGCCAGCTCACCAGGGACAGGGGACGAGCAGTACTTC. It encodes CASSPGTGDEQYF.

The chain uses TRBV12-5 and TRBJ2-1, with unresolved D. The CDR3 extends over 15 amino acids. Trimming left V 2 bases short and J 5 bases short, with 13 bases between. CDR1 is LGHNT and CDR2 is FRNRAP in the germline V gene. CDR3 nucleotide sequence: TGTGCTAGTGGTTTGAGCCAGCGCGATGACAATGAGCAGTTCTTC. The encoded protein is CASGLSQRDDNEQFF.

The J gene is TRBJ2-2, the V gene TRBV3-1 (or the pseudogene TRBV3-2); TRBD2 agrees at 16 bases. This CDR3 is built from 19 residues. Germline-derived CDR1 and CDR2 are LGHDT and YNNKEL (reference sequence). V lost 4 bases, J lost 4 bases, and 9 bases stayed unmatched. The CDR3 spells CASSRTGLAGGPGTGELFF. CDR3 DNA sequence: TGTGCCAGCAGCCGAACGGGACTAGCGGGAGGGCCGGGCACCGGGGAGCTGTTTTTT.

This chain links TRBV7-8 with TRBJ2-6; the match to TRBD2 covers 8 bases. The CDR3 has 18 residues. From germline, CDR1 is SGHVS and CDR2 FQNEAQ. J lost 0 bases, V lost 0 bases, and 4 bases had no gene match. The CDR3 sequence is CASSLAGLDFSGANVLTF. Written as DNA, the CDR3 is TGTGCCAGCAGCTTAGCGGGACTAGACTTCTCTGGGGCCAACGTCCTGACTTTC.

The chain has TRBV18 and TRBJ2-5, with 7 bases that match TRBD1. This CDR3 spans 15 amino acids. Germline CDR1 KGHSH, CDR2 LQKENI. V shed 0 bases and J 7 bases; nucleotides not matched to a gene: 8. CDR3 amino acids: CASSPPRQGLRTQYF. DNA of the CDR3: TGTGCCAGCTCACCACCGAGACAGGGTCTAAGGACCCAGTACTTC.